The 21 T cell receptor beta chains listed next were all sequenced from one sample in a study of blood T cell repertoires in COVID-19. Clones were read by immunoSEQ multiplex PCR, and TCRdb kept only the in-frame ones, dropping some. The sample carries some 57,000 clones, approximately 92% recorded once. Sequencing was carried out using peripheral blood. The receptors were sampled from a human donor in a cohort sampled during active COVID-19.

The V call is TRBV7-6, the J call TRBJ2-7, with 10 bases identical to TRBD2. The germline V gene encodes CDR1 SGHVS and CDR2 FNYEAQ. This CDR3 spans 13 amino acids. J was trimmed by 7 bases and V by 1 base; bases with no gene match: 1. Here the CDR3 DNA reads TGTGCCAGCAGCTTAGGACTAGCGGGTGAGCAGTACTTC. Translated: CASSLGLAGEQYF. Full variable domain (rest looked up from reference TRBV7-6 and TRBJ2-7): GAGVSQSPRYKVTKRGQDVALRCDPISGHVSLYWYRQALGQGPEFLTYFNYEAQQDKSGLPNDRFSAERPEGSISTLTIQRTEQRDSAMYRCASSLGLAGEQYFGPGTRLTVT.

CDR3 loop: CASSLGAGGHTGELFF. The CDR3 nucleotides read TGTGCCAGCAGCTTAGGAGCGGGGGGGCACACCGGGGAGCTGTTTTTT. This sequence joins TRBV7-3 and TRBJ2-2; 10 bases line up with TRBD2. CDR1 and CDR2 from the germline V gene are SGHTA and FQGTGA. Trimming at V came to 2 bases and at J to 3 bases, leaving 3 bases not matched to a gene. There are 16 residues in the CDR3.

The chain links TRBV6-4 to TRBJ1-6; D is unresolved. CDR1 is MRHNA and CDR2 is SNTAGT in the germline V gene. The CDR3 covers 13 residues. The V gene lost 3 bases and the J gene lost 7 bases, with 7 bases spanning the gap. The CDR3 coding sequence is TGTGCCAGCAGTGATAGACTGAATTCACCCCTCCACTTT. Its protein is CASSDRLNSPLHF.

The CDR3 sequence: CASSETTREREQFF. CDR3 nucleotides: TGTGCCAGCAGCGAGACTACACGGGAGAGGGAGCAGTTCTTC. The chain carries TRBV9 and TRBJ2-1; D is possibly TRBD2 (6 bases). The V and J ends lost 3 bases and 10 bases respectively, with 17 bases between them. Germline V gives CDR1 SGDLS, CDR2 YYNGEE. The CDR3 length is 14 residues.

The V call is TRBV6-2 or TRBV6-3, the J call TRBJ2-7, with 15 bases that match TRBD2. This CDR3 contains 17 residues. Germline values: CDR1 MNHEY, CDR2 SVGEGT. V was clipped by 6 bases and J by 2 bases; unmatched bases: 8. The CDR3: CASSLSGLAGGTYEQYF. CDR3 in DNA: TGTGCCAGCAGCCTATCCGGACTAGCGGGGGGGACCTACGAGCAGTACTTC.

CDR3 sequence (DNA): TGTGCCAGCAGGACCGGGGAAATCTCCTACAATGAGCAGTTCTTC. Its protein product is CASRTGEISYNEQFF. The chain couples TRBV6-5 to TRBJ2-1; D is possibly TRBD2 (5 bases). This CDR3 has 15 amino acids. Germline V CDR1 and CDR2: MNHEY, SVGAGI. V was cut by 6 bases and J by 0 bases, with 12 bases left in between.

The rearrangement uses TRBV18 and TRBJ1-4; D is unclear. The CDR3 is 15 amino acids. From germline, CDR1 is KGHSH and CDR2 LQKENI. V shed 1 base and J shed 4 bases, with 10 bases lying between them. CDR3 residues: CASSPRAAYNEKLFF. The CDR3 nucleotides are TGTGCCAGCTCACCACGGGCAGCCTATAATGAAAAACTGTTTTTT.

V is TRBV5-6 and J is TRBJ2-5, with D tentatively TRBD1 (6 bases). Trimming took 4 bases from V and 1 from J, leaving 11 bases between them. Germline V gene lookup returns CDR1 SGHDT and CDR2 YYEEEE. The CDR3 sequence is 14 residues long. The CDR3 is CASSDTGLQETQYF. CDR3 sequence (DNA): TGTGCCAGCAGCGATACAGGGCTCCAAGAGACCCAGTACTTC.

This clone was recorded once. The rearrangement joins TRBV11-1 to TRBJ2-2; possible D gene TRBD1, 5 bases. Germline V gives CDR1 SGHAT, CDR2 FQDESV (reference sequence). CDR3 length: 16 residues. With 5 bases removed from V and 2 bases from J, the gap between germline ends came to 15 bases. This chain's CDR3 is CASSLGDSYNTGELFF. The CDR3 nucleotides read TGTGCCAGCAGCCTAGGAGACAGCTATAACACCGGGGAGCTGTTTTTT.

This rearrangement joins TRBV11-2 to TRBJ2-5; 8 bases are shared with TRBD2. V shed 4 bases and J 4 bases; nucleotides not matched to a gene: 8. Per germline, CDR1 SGHAT and CDR2 FQNNGV. CDR3 size: 15 residues. The CDR3: CASSSSGSVVETQYF. CDR3 DNA: TGTGCCAGCAGCTCCAGCGGGAGCGTGGTAGAGACCCAGTACTTC.

V and J are TRBV6-1 and TRBJ2-7; D is possibly TRBD2 (6 bases). V shed 3 bases and J shed 4 bases, with 7 bases lying between them. The CDR3 consists of 12 residues. In germline, CDR1 is MNHNS, CDR2 SASEGT. The CDR3 loop is CASSEGGYEQYF. The CDR3, as DNA: TGTGCCAGCAGTGAGGGGGGTTACGAGCAGTACTTC.

The rearrangement uses TRBV30 and TRBJ2-3, with D possibly matching TRBD2 (5 bases). The length of the CDR3 is 12 residues. Trimming stripped 2 bases from V and 9 bases from J, with 12 bases between. Per the germline V gene, CDR1 is GTSNPN and CDR2 is SVGIG (reference sequence). In DNA, the CDR3 is TGTGCCTGGAGTAACTCAGGAGGAACGCAGTATTTT. Amino acid sequence: CAWSNSGGTQYF.

The gene calls are TRBV2 and TRBJ1-1; D not resolved. The germline V and J ends were trimmed by 3 bases and 5 bases, with 10 bases remaining between them. This CDR3 is 13 amino acids long. CDR1 SNHLY and CDR2 FYNNEI come from the germline V gene. DNA of the CDR3: TGTGCCAGCAGTGAGCGGGAGCGGACTGAAGCTTTCTTT. Amino acids: CASSERERTEAFF.

The gene calls are TRBV5-1 and TRBJ1-1, with 11 bases matching TRBD1. Germline-derived CDR1 and CDR2 are SGHRS and YFSETQ. Losses at the gene ends were 4 bases for V and 4 bases for J; bases not matched to a gene: 9. The length of the CDR3 is 16 residues. CDR3 sequence (DNA): TGCGCCAGCAGCCGGACAGGGGGCACCTTTAGCACTGAAGCTTTCTTT. It is translated as CASSRTGGTFSTEAFF.

CDR3 residues: CASSSQTGSQETQYF. Here the CDR3 DNA reads TGTGCCAGCAGCTCTCAGACTGGGAGTCAAGAGACCCAGTACTTC. The chain has TRBV11-1 and TRBJ2-5; possibly TRBD2 for D (5 bases). The CDR3 consists of 15 residues. V was trimmed by 4 bases and J by 2 bases, leaving 14 bases between them. The germline CDR1 and CDR2 sequences are SGHAT and FQDESV (reference sequence).

The chain uses TRBV3-1 (or the pseudogene TRBV3-2) and TRBJ1-3; no clear D gene. The CDR3 is made up of 14 amino acids. Trimming shortened V by 3 bases and J by 2 bases, and 8 bases separated the two germline ends. Germline V gene lookup returns CDR1 LGHDT and CDR2 YNNKEL (reference sequence). This chain's CDR3 is CASSHTGTGNTIYF. CDR3 nucleotides: TGTGCCAGCAGCCACACGGGGACTGGAAACACCATATATTTT.

The chain joins TRBV5-1 to TRBJ2-5, with D possibly matching TRBD2 (6 bases). Germline CDR1 SGHRS, CDR2 YFSETQ. The ends were cut back, 4 bases at V and 4 bases at J, with 17 bases in the middle. The CDR3 loop spans 15 amino acids. The CDR3 here is CASSMGLEMGETQYF. The CDR3 DNA reads as TGCGCCAGCAGCATGGGACTGGAGATGGGAGAGACCCAGTACTTC.

This clone was recorded once. The chain links TRBV5-1 to TRBJ1-2, with unresolved D. The CDR3 spans 13 residues. V lost 3 bases, J lost 4 bases, and 10 bases lay in between. Germline V CDR1 and CDR2: SGHRS, YFSETQ. The CDR3, as DNA: TGCGCCAGCAGCTCGTCGAGACTCTATGGCTACACCTTC. This gives the protein CASSSSRLYGYTF.

The chain employs TRBV7-3 and TRBJ1-2, with D maybe TRBD1 (5 bases). CDR3 length equals 12 residues. Trimming took 4 bases from V and 8 from J, leaving 11 bases between them. Germline V gene lookup returns CDR1 SGHTA and CDR2 FQGTGA. The CDR3 coding sequence is TGTGCCAGCAGCTCAGACAGAATCGGCTACACCTTC. It is translated as CASSSDRIGYTF.

This clone was counted once. This rearrangement joins TRBV27 to TRBJ2-5; a possible D gene is TRBD1 (5 bases). Between the trimmed V and J ends, which lost 6 bases and 4 bases, there was a span of 18 bases. The CDR3 has 15 residues. The germline V gene has CDR1 MNHEY and CDR2 SMNVEV (reference sequence). The DNA for the CDR3 is TGTGCCAGCAGAAATACCCCACAGGTCACAGAGACCCAGTACTTC. Translated: CASRNTPQVTETQYF.

For the CDR3, the DNA is TGTGCCTGGAGTGTATGGGAGAAGAAGAATGAGCAGTTCTTC. This gives the protein CAWSVWEKKNEQFF. The chain recombines TRBV30 with TRBJ2-1, with D possibly TRBD2 on 5 matching bases. Germline V gives CDR1 GTSNPN, CDR2 SVGIG (reference sequence). The CDR3 spans 14 residues. V shed 0 bases and J shed 7 bases, with 13 bases lying between them.